This is a list of T cell receptor beta chains from one sample in a study of identical twins. Via MiXCR, TCRdb re-called the 5' RACE reads, giving one row per CDR3 protein. The sample records under 900,000 distinct CDR3 sequences, about 20% being singletons. The same data also contributed to another study, on T cells expressing NK-cell markers.

Sequencing was performed on PBMCs. These receptor sequences come from a woman under 30 in good health. Each CDR3 is given with its conserved first and last residue. The order of the fields is clone size, V gene, D gene, J gene, CDR3 protein, CDR3 DNA. A D gene is named only where the DNA matches it firmly. Some rows have no size entry. The others give once, few or many, or a class for an expanded clone.

few,TRBV6-1,.,TRBJ2-7,CASSRTVGYEQYF,TGTGCCAGCAGTCGGACCGTCGGCTACGAGCAGTACTTC
.,TRBV5-1,.,TRBJ2-7,CASSLDGTKFYEQYF,TGCGCCAGCAGCTTGGACGGGACGAAGTTCTACGAGCAGTACTTC
few,TRBV29-1,TRBD2,TRBJ2-7,CSVRPSGGNYEQYF,TGCAGCGTTCGACCTAGCGGGGGAAATTACGAGCAGTACTTC
few,TRBV27,TRBD2,TRBJ2-1,CASSPRPHGRTYNEQFF,TGTGCCAGCAGTCCCAGACCCCACGGGAGGACCTACAATGAGCAGTTCTTC
.,TRBV20-1,TRBD1,TRBJ2-5,CSAYGRTGPKETQYF,TGCAGTGCTTACGGCCGGACAGGCCCTAAAGAGACCCAGTACTTC
few,TRBV12-3/TRBV12-4,.,TRBJ1-3,CASSFSAGSGNTIYF,TGTGCCAGCAGTTTCTCCGCCGGCTCTGGAAACACCATATATTTT
.,TRBV7-4,TRBD1,TRBJ1-5,CASSLGDSSVSNQPQHF,TGTGCCAGCAGCTTAGGGGACAGCTCGGTTAGCAATCAGCCCCAGCATTTT
few,TRBV12-3/TRBV12-4,.,TRBJ2-7,CASKPRSTPYEQYF,TGTGCCAGCAAACCCAGGAGTACGCCCTACGAGCAGTACTTC
.,TRBV29-1,TRBD2,TRBJ2-1,CSVGTRALGGEQFF,TGCAGCGTTGGGACTAGAGCCCTTGGGGGTGAGCAGTTCTTC
.,TRBV18,.,TRBJ2-3,CASSWTDTDTQYF,TGTGCCAGCTCCTGGACAGATACAGATACGCAGTATTTT
.,TRBV7-2,.,TRBJ1-5,CASSFAGPSNQPQHF,TGTGCCAGCAGCTTTGCCGGACCGAGCAATCAGCCCCAGCATTTT
.,TRBV7-6,TRBD2,TRBJ2-1,CASSPRGGGEQFF,TGTGCCAGCAGCCCCCGGGGCGGGGGGGAGCAGTTCTTC
.,TRBV11-2,.,TRBJ2-7,CASSTEIDPYEQYF,TGTGCCAGCAGCACGGAGATCGACCCATACGAGCAGTACTTC
many,TRBV20-1,.,TRBJ1-4,CSARDSPRVGKLFF,TGCAGTGCTAGAGATTCCCCCAGGGTGGGAAAACTGTTTTTT
.,TRBV6-5,TRBD1,TRBJ1-3,CASSYQSPGTGTVNTIYF,TGTGCCAGCAGTTACCAGAGTCCCGGGACAGGGACGGTCAACACCATATATTTT
.,TRBV6-5,.,TRBJ1-5,CASSSNGRTQHF,TGTGCCAGCAGTTCGAACGGTAGGACCCAGCATTTT
once,TRBV5-1,.,TRBJ2-7,CASSFHRDGAYEQYF,TGCGCCAGCAGCTTCCACCGGGACGGAGCCTACGAGCAGTACTTC
.,TRBV6-5,.,TRBJ2-5,CASSYSPGAETQYF,TGTGCCAGCAGTTACTCCCCAGGGGCTGAGACCCAGTACTTC
few,TRBV10-3,TRBD2,TRBJ2-1,CAISGSQRESRLGYNEQFF,TGTGCCATCAGTGGCTCCCAGCGGGAGAGCCGTTTGGGATACAATGAGCAGTTCTTC
.,TRBV24-1,.,TRBJ2-2,CATSDNGGRKGELFF,TGTGCCACCAGCGATAATGGGGGGAGAAAGGGGGAGCTGTTTTTT
few,TRBV7-2,.,TRBJ2-3,CASSLVPSGTDTQYF,TGTGCCAGCAGCTTAGTTCCTAGCGGCACAGATACGCAGTATTTT
.,TRBV20-1,.,TRBJ1-1,CSAVLGSPGTEAFF,TGCAGTGCTGTACTCGGGTCTCCAGGCACTGAAGCTTTCTTT